Listed below are T cell receptor beta chains from one sample, sequenced in a study of early T cells in non-severe SARS-CoV-2 infection. TCRdb called the 5' RACE reads again in MiXCR, with one record for every CDR3 protein. Here the sample spans roughly 100,000 distinct CDR3 sequences, roughly 14% being singletons. The sample consisted of whole blood. The receptors originated from an adult who was a healthcare worker with PCR-confirmed SARS-CoV-2 infection or an uninfected control (not recorded which). The CDR3 runs from the conserved cysteine through the conserved F or W. The D gene is left open where the match is weak. Only some rows state a clone size, as once, few, many or a class for expanded clones.

.	TRBV19	TRBJ1-5	.	TGTGCCAGTAGTATGGGGAGAAGGGTCAATCAGCCCCAGCATTTT	CASSMGRRVNQPQHF
.	TRBV7-7	TRBJ1-1	.	TGTGCCAGCAGCTTCGCCCGAGGGACTGAAGCTTTCTTT	CASSFARGTEAFF
.	TRBV7-6	TRBJ2-5	few	TGTGCCAGCAGCTTAGGTGGGCGGGAGACCCAGTACTTC	CASSLGGRETQYF
.	TRBV11-2	TRBJ1-1	few	TGTGCCAGCAGCTCCCCAAGGAACGGTGAAGCTTTCTTT	CASSSPRNGEAFF
TRBD2	TRBV25-1	TRBJ2-7	.	TGTGCCAGCAGTGATAGCGGGCTGGGTAGTGAGCAGTACTTC	CASSDSGLGSEQYF
.	TRBV7-9	TRBJ2-7	few	TGTGCCAGCGAATCCCCGAGCGCTTCCTACGAGCAGTACTTC	CASESPSASYEQYF
.	TRBV7-9	TRBJ2-7	many	TGTGCCAGCAGCTTAGAGCTCTCCGAGCAGTACTTC	CASSLELSEQYF
TRBD1	TRBV4-1	TRBJ1-4	.	TGCGCCAGCAGCCAAGAAACAGGGGGTGAAAAACTGTTTTTT	CASSQETGGEKLFF
.	TRBV28	TRBJ1-6	few	TGTGCCAGCAGTTTGATGGGCACCTATAATTCACCCCTCCACTTT	CASSLMGTYNSPLHF
TRBD1	TRBV28	TRBJ1-2	many	TGTGCCAGCAGTTTAAGGGGGCAAGGCTATGGCTACACCTTC	CASSLRGQGYGYTF
TRBD1	TRBV5-1	TRBJ2-7	.	TGCGCCAGCAGCTCACAGGGGTTGGGCTCCGAGCAGTACTTC	CASSSQGLGSEQYF
TRBD2	TRBV6-6	TRBJ2-7	.	TGTGCCAGCAGTTACAACCCTAGCGGGGGAAACTCCTACGAGCAGTACTTC	CASSYNPSGGNSYEQYF
TRBD1	TRBV27	TRBJ2-4	.	TGTGCCAGCAGCTCTGACAGGGATGAGAACATTCAGTACTTC	CASSSDRDENIQYF
TRBD2	TRBV27	TRBJ2-2	.	TGTGCCAGCAGTCCAACTCGAGGTAGCGGGAGAACCGGGGAGCTGTTTTTT	CASSPTRGSGRTGELFF
.	TRBV20-1	TRBJ2-1	.	TGCAGTGCCAATGTCGGGGATCTTTACAATGAGCAGTTCTTC	CSANVGDLYNEQFF
TRBD1	TRBV13	TRBJ1-1	few	TGTGCCAGCAGCTTATTTCAGGGGGCAAGGACTGAAGCTTTCTTT	CASSLFQGARTEAFF
.	TRBV5-1	TRBJ2-2	.	TGCGCCAGCAGGATAGGCGGACGCACCGGGGAGCTGTTTTTT	CASRIGGRTGELFF
.	TRBV20-1	TRBJ1-4	few	TGCAGTGCTGATGGACGGGTCATGGCTAATGAAAAACTGTTTTTT	CSADGRVMANEKLFF
.	TRBV12-3/TRBV12-4	TRBJ2-7	many	TGTGCCAGCCTACAGGGTTCAGGCCACGAGCAGTACTTC	CASLQGSGHEQYF
TRBD2	TRBV3-1	TRBJ2-1	many	TGTGCCAGCAGCCTCCCATCTAGCGGGAGGGCCTATGAGCAGTTCTTC	CASSLPSSGRAYEQFF
.	TRBV3-1	TRBJ1-6	.	TGTGCCAGCAGTACGACAGGCCAAAATTCACCCCTCCACTTT	CASSTTGQNSPLHF
.	TRBV25-1	TRBJ2-7	few	TGTGCCAGCAGTCGGTTCGGGTCGTCTACCTACGAGCAGTACTTC	CASSRFGSSTYEQYF
TRBD2	TRBV7-2	TRBJ2-3	.	TGTGCCAGCGTGCGTTGGGGACTAGCCGACCGCACAGATACGCAGTATTTT	CASVRWGLADRTDTQYF
TRBD1	TRBV28	TRBJ2-7	.	TGTGCCAGCAGGTCAGACAGGGTCCCGAACTACGAGCAGTACTTC	CASRSDRVPNYEQYF
TRBD1	TRBV7-6	TRBJ1-2	many	TGTGCCAGCAGCTTGACAGGGGGCGTCGGCTACACCTTC	CASSLTGGVGYTF
TRBD2	TRBV7-2	TRBJ2-6	.	TGTGCCAGCAGCTTAGCTAGCGGGAGGGCTGGGGCCAACGTCCTGACTTTC	CASSLASGRAGANVLTF
TRBD2	TRBV7-2	TRBJ2-1	many	TGTGCCAGCAGCTTGAGACTAGCGGGAAACTACAATGAGCAGTTCTTC	CASSLRLAGNYNEQFF
.	TRBV14	TRBJ2-3	.	TGTGCCAGCAGCCGGGGGGTTATAGATACGCAGTATTTT	CASSRGVIDTQYF
.	TRBV28	TRBJ2-5	.	TGTGCCAGCAGTTTAAGAGCGCTTGAAGAGACCCAGTACTTC	CASSLRALEETQYF
.	TRBV7-2	TRBJ2-1	many	TGTGCCAGCAGCTCGTACCAAGGCTCCTACAATGAGCAGTTCTTC	CASSSYQGSYNEQFF
.	TRBV29-1	TRBJ1-2	many	TGCAGCGTTGAAGATACTACCTTAGGAAGAAGCTACACCTTC	CSVEDTTLGRSYTF
TRBD1	TRBV20-1	TRBJ1-5	many	TGCAGTGCTAAGTGGGGGACAGGGATTAACGCCCAGCATTTT	CSAKWGTGINAQHF
.	TRBV27	TRBJ2-6	many	TGTGCCAGCAGTAATTGGGGCTCTGGGGCCAACGTCCTGACTTTC	CASSNWGSGANVLTF
.	TRBV7-9	TRBJ2-7	few	TGTGCCAGCAGCCGGGACGGGTCCTACGAGCAGTACTTC	CASSRDGSYEQYF
TRBD1	TRBV12-3/TRBV12-4	TRBJ2-7	.	TGTGCCAGCAGAACGGACAGGGACCACGAGCAGTACTTC	CASRTDRDHEQYF
TRBD2	TRBV6-4	TRBJ2-1	few	TGTGCCAGCAGTGCCACTCGGGGCGGGGGAAATGAGCAGTTCTTC	CASSATRGGGNEQFF
.	TRBV3-1	TRBJ2-3	many	TGTGCCAGCAGCCAAGAGGGAAACGTTGCAGATACGCAGTATTTT	CASSQEGNVADTQYF
.	TRBV11-2	TRBJ2-2	.	TGTGCCAGCAGCTTAGATCGTGCAGCTAACACCGGGGAGCTGTTTTTT	CASSLDRAANTGELFF
.	TRBV5-1	TRBJ1-5	many	TGCGCCAGCAGCCAGGATAGCAATCAGCCCCAGCATTTT	CASSQDSNQPQHF
TRBD2	TRBV7-2	TRBJ2-3	.	TGTGCCAGCAGCGAAGGACTAGCGAAAAGCACAGATACGCAGTATTTT	CASSEGLAKSTDTQYF